This entry is about one T cell receptor (beta chain). These data come from a study of T cell changes during pregnancy in multiple sclerosis. Sequenced by immunoSEQ multiplex PCR; TCRdb stores in-frame clones only, minus some. The sample has about 56,000 clones; roughly nine tenths are singletons. Trimming took 5 bases from V and 5 from J; bases not matched to a gene: 9. Per the germline V gene, CDR1 is SEHNR and CDR2 is FQNEAQ (reference sequence). CDR3 size: 16 residues. The chain links TRBV7-9 to TRBJ2-2; 9 bases are a match to TRBD1. The clonotype originates from a female donor with multiple sclerosis, enrolled in a pregnancy study. The source material was CD4+ T cells from peripheral blood mononuclear cells, sampled in the third trimester of pregnancy. This CDR3 is CASSPGQGRETGELFF. The CDR3 DNA reads as TGTGCCAGCAGCCCGGGACAGGGACGGGAAACCGGGGAGCTGTTTTTT.